The TCR beta chain described here comes from a study of blood T cell repertoires in COVID-19. The germline V and J ends were trimmed by 0 bases and 6 bases, with 6 bases remaining between them. CDR1 and CDR2 (germline): SGHRS, YFSETQ. There are 12 residues in the CDR3. Sequenced by immunoSEQ multiplex PCR; TCRdb stores in-frame clones only, minus some. Of over 45,000 clones listed, less than 90% were seen once; the top ten hold roughly 2%. The origin of this receptor is a woman aged 60-75 years with acute or convalescent COVID-19. This chain connects TRBV5-1 to TRBJ1-2; D not certain. Material: peripheral blood. The CDR3 bases are TGCGCCAGCAGCTTGGAGAGGAATGGCTACACCTTC. Protein sequence: CASSLERNGYTF. The variable domain in full, with the rest retrieved from reference TRBV5-1 and TRBJ1-2, is KAGVTQTPRYLIKTRGQQVTLSCSPISGHRSVSWYQQTPGQGLQFLFEYFSETQRNKGNFPGRFSGRQFSNSRSEMNVSTLELGDSALYLCASSLERNGYTFGSGTRLTVV.